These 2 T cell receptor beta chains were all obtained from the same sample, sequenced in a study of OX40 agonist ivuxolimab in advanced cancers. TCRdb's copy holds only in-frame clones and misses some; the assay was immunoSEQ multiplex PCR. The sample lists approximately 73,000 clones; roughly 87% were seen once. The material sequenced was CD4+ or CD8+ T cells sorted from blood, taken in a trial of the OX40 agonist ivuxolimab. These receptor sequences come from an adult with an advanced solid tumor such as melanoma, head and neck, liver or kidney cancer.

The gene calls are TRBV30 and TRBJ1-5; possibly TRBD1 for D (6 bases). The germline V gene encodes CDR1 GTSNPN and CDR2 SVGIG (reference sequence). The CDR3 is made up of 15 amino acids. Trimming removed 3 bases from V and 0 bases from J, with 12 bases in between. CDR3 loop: CAWSFTGISNQPQHF. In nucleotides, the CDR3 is TGTGCCTGGAGCTTTACAGGGATTAGCAATCAGCCCCAGCATTTT.

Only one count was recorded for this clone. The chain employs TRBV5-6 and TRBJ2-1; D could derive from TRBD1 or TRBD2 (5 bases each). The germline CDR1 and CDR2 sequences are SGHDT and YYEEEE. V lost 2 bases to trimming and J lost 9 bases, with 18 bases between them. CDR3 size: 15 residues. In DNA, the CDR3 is TGTGCCAGCAGCTTTACGAAGCAGAGTGGGGGTGAGCAGTTCTTC. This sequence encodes CASSFTKQSGGEQFF. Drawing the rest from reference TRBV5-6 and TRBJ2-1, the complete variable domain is DAGVTQSPTHLIKTRGQQVTLRCSPKSGHDTVSWYQQALGQGPQFIFQYYEEEERQRGNFPDRFSGHQFPNYSSELNVNALLLGDSALYLCASSFTKQSGGEQFFGPGTRLTVL.